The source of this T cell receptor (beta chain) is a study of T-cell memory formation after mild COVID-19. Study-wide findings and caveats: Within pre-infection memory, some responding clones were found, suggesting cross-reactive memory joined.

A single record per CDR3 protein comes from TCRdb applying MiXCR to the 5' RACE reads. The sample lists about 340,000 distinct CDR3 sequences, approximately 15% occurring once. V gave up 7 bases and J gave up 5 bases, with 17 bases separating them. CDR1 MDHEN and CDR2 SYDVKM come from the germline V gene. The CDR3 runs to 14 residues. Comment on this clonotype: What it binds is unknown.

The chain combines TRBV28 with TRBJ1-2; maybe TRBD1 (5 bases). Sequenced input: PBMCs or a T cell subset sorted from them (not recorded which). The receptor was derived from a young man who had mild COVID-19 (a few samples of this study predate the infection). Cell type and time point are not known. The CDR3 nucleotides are TGTGCCAGCATGGGAGGACAAGGATTTTATGGCTACACCTTC. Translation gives CASMGGQGFYGYTF.